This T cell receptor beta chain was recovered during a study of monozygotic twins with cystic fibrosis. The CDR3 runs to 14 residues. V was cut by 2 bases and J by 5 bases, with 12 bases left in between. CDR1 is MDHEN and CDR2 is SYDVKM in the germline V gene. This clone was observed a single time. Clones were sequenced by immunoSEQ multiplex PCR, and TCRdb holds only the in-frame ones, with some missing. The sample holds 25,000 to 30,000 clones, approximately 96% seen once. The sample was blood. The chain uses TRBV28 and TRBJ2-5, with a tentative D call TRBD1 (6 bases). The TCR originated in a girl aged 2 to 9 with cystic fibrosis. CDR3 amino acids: CASSLQGNSETQYF. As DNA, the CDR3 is TGTGCCAGCAGTTTACAGGGGAATTCCGAGACCCAGTACTTC.